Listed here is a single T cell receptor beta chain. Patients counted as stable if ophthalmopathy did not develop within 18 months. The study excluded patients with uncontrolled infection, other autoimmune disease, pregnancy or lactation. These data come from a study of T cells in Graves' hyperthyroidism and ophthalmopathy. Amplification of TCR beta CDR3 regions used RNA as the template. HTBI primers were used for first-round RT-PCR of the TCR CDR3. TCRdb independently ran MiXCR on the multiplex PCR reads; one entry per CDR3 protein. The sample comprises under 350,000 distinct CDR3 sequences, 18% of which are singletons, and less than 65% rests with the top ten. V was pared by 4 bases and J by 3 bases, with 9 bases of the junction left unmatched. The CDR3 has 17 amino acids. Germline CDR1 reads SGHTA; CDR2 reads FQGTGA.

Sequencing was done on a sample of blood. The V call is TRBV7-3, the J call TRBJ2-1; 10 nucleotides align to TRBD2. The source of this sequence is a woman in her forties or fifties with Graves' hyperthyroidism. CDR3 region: CASSSASGSRFYNEQFF. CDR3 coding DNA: TGTGCCAGCAGCTCCGCTAGCGGGAGCAGATTCTACAATGAGCAGTTCTTC.